This T cell receptor (beta chain) was retrieved from a study of tumor and adjacent non-tumor tissue in lung cancer. Study-level information: The cohort had under 15 adenocarcinoma, 2 squamous cell and 1 small cell patients.

This CDR3 region has 14 residues. From germline, CDR1 is SGDLS and CDR2 YYNGEE. The V and J ends lost 4 bases and 4 bases, in that order; junction bases with no gene match: 7. Findings and limits, study-wide: In normal lung, the top 100 clones were significantly more dominant than in tumor.

The template was RNA from unsorted bulk tissue. Points on this clonotype: No antigen is known for it.

Three rounds of nested PCR, following a modified ARM-PCR protocol, produced the TCRbeta library. Each CDR3 protein gets one entry after TCRdb re-called the multiplex PCR reads with MiXCR. Here the sample spans under 95,000 distinct CDR3 sequences, approximately 65% being singletons. The specimen was lung tumor tissue. V is TRBV9 and J is TRBJ1-2; 7 bases line up with TRBD1. The source of this sequence is a man aged 55 to 70 with non-small cell lung cancer. The CDR3, as DNA: TGTGCCAGCAGCACAGACAGGGATATCTATGGCTACACCTTC. Its translation is CASSTDRDIYGYTF.